The 5 T cell receptor beta chains given below trace back to one sample, sequenced in a study of T cell changes during pregnancy in multiple sclerosis. The protocol was immunoSEQ multiplex PCR, while the TCRdb copy is restricted to in-frame clones and leaves out a portion. The sample has some 41,000 clones; around 90% are singletons. The source material was CD4+ T cells from peripheral blood mononuclear cells, sampled in the third trimester of pregnancy. These receptors were taken from a female donor in good health, enrolled as a control in a pregnancy study.

This sequence joins TRBV4-1 and TRBJ2-2; tentative D call: TRBD2 (5 bases). CDR1 and CDR2 from the germline V gene are MGHRA and YSYEKL. V was cut by 0 bases and J by 1 base, with 12 bases left in between. The CDR3 consists of 17 residues. The CDR3: CASSQERGWGNTGELFF. The CDR3 DNA sequence: TGCGCCAGCAGCCAAGAGCGCGGGTGGGGGAACACCGGGGAGCTGTTTTTT.

The chain couples TRBV4-2 to TRBJ2-7, with TRBD2 matching 10 bases. The length of the CDR3 is 16 residues. V shed 0 bases, J shed 3 bases, and the junction held 5 bases outside the gene matches. Germline CDR1 LGHNA, CDR2 YNFKEQ. As DNA, the CDR3 is TGTGCCAGCAGCCAAGATGGGTCTAGCGGGAGCTACGAGCAGTACTTC. Its translation: CASSQDGSSGSYEQYF.

The CDR3 DNA sequence: TGTGCCAGCAGCGCCAGTTACAATGAGCAGTTCTTC. Translated: CASSASYNEQFF. The V gene is TRBV9, the J gene TRBJ2-1, with unresolved D. The germline gives CDR1 SGDLS, CDR2 YYNGEE. Between the trimmed V and J ends, which lost 3 bases and 4 bases, there was a span of 5 bases. CDR3 length equals 12 residues.

This chain joins TRBV5-1 and TRBJ2-6, with TRBD2 matching 9 bases. V was pared by 3 bases and J by 2 bases, with 9 bases of the junction left unmatched. CDR3 length: 18 amino acids. Germline CDR1 reads SGHRS; CDR2 reads YFSETQ. In DNA, the CDR3 is TGCGCCAGCAGCTCTGGACTAGCGTATCCTACTGGGGCCAACGTCCTGACTTTC. It translates to CASSSGLAYPTGANVLTF.

The CDR3 coding sequence is TGTGCCAGCAGCCCGGGGGACAGGGGGGATGAAAAACTGTTTTTT. It encodes CASSPGDRGDEKLFF. The chain uses TRBV13 and TRBJ1-4; 11 bases line up with TRBD1. Trimming cost V 5 bases and J 6 bases; bases outside gene matches: 5. Germline values: CDR1 PRHDT, CDR2 FYEKMQ (reference sequence). The CDR3 spans 15 residues.